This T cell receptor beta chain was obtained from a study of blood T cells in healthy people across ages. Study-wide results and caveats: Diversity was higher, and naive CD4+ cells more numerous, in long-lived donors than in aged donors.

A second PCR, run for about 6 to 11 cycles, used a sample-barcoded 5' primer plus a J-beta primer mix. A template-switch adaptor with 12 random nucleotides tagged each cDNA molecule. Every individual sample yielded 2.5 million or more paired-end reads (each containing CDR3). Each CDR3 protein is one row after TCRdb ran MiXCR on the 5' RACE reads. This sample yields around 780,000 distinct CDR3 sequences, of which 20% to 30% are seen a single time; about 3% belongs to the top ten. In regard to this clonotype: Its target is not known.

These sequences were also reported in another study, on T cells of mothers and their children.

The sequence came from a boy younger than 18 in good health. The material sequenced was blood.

CDR3 nucleotides: TGTGCCAGCAGCTTGGTTACAACATCCTACGAGCAGTACTTC. Encoded protein: CASSLVTTSYEQYF. This chain links TRBV5-6 with TRBJ2-7; D not resolved. The CDR3 has 14 residues. CDR1 and CDR2 from the germline V gene are SGHDT and YYEEEE. V lost 0 bases, J lost 1 base, and 8 bases lay in between. Full variable domain (remainder filled in from reference TRBV5-6 and TRBJ2-7): DAGVTQSPTHLIKTRGQQVTLRCSPKSGHDTVSWYQQALGQGPQFIFQYYEEEERQRGNFPDRFSGHQFPNYSSELNVNALLLGDSALYLCASSLVTTSYEQYFGPGTRLTVT.